The sequence of this TCR beta chain was determined in a study of blood T cell repertoires in COVID-19. Looking at the study overall: Italy, Spain and the United States were the sources of the convalescent and acute COVID-19 samples. The cDNA or gDNA used as material had been derived from T cells, B-cell-depleted T cells, or PBMCs.

The V gene's germline CDR1 is SGDLS and CDR2 YYNGEE. V shed 3 bases and J 4 bases; nucleotides not matched to a gene: 6. The CDR3 runs to 14 residues. During active infection, Seattle patients enrolled and were then monitored through disease. Repertoires were generated with immunoSEQ multiplex PCR, while TCRdb's copy carries only in-frame clones and drops some. In the table there are over 250,000 clones, over 80% of which are singletons. Sequenced sample: peripheral blood. The sequence came from a woman between 65 and 79 years old with COVID-19, enrolled during active disease. The rearrangement joins TRBV9 to TRBJ1-1; 7 bases match TRBD1. The CDR3 sequence is CASSGRGIGTEAFF. Written as DNA, the CDR3 is TGTGCCAGCAGCGGCAGGGGGATCGGCACTGAAGCTTTCTTT.